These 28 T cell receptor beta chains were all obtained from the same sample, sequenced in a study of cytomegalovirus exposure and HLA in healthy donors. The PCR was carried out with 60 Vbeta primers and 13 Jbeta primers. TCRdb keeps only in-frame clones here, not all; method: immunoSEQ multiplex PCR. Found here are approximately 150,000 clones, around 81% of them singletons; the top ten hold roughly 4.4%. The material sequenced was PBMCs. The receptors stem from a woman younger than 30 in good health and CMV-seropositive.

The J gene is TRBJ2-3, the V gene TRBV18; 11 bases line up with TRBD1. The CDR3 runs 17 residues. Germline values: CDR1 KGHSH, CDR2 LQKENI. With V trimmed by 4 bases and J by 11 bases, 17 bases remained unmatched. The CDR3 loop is CASSLPPGQGARRLQYF. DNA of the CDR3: TGTGCCAGCTCACTCCCTCCCGGACAGGGGGCTCGGCGTCTGCAGTATTTT.

The CDR3, as DNA: TGTGCCAGCGGTGGCCCGGGACAGAGTTTCACTGAAGCTTTCTTT. It codes for CASGGPGQSFTEAFF. V is TRBV6-1 and J is TRBJ1-1; 7 bases map to TRBD1. The CDR3 runs 15 residues. V trimming: 8 bases; J trimming: 4 bases; junction bases outside the gene matches: 13. Per germline, CDR1 MNHNS and CDR2 SASEGT.

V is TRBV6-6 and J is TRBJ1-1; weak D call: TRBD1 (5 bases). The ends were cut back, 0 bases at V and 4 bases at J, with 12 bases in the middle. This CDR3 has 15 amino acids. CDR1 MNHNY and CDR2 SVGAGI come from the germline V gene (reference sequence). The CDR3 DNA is TGTGCCAGCAGTTACTCGGGGGGGTCGGGCACTGAAGCTTTCTTT. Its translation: CASSYSGGSGTEAFF.

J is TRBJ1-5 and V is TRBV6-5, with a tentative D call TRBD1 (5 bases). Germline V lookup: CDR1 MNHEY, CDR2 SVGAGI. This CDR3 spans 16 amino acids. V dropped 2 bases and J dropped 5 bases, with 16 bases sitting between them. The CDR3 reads CASSYPPGRVYQPQHF. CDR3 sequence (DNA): TGTGCCAGCAGTTACCCCCCGGGCAGGGTTTATCAGCCCCAGCATTTT.

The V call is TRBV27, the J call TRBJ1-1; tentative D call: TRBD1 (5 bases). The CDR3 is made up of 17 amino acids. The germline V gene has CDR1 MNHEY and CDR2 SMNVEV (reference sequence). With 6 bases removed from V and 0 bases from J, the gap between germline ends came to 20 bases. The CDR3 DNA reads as TGTGCCAGCAGACGAGACGAGGGGAGGAATATGAACACTGAAGCTTTCTTT. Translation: CASRRDEGRNMNTEAFF.

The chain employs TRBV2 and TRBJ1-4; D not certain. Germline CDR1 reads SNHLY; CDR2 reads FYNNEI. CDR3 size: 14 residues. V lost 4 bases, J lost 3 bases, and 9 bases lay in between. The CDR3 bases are TGTGCCAGCAGTGTGAGGCGGGCTAATGAAAAACTGTTTTTT. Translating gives CASSVRRANEKLFF.

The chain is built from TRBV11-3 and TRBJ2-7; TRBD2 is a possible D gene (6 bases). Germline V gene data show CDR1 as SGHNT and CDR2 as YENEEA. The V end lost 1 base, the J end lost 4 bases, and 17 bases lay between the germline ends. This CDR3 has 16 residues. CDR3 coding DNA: TGTGCCAGCAGCTTAGCGAGGGGACTCCCTTGGTACGAGCAGTACTTC. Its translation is CASSLARGLPWYEQYF.

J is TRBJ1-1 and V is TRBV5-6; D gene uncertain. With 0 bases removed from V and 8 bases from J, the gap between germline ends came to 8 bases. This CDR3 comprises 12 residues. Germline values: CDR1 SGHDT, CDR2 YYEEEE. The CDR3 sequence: CASSLAGLEAFF. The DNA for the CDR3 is TGTGCCAGCAGCTTGGCCGGACTCGAAGCTTTCTTT. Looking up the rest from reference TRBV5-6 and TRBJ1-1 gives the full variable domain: DAGVTQSPTHLIKTRGQQVTLRCSPKSGHDTVSWYQQALGQGPQFIFQYYEEEERQRGNFPDRFSGHQFPNYSSELNVNALLLGDSALYLCASSLAGLEAFFGQGTRLTVV.

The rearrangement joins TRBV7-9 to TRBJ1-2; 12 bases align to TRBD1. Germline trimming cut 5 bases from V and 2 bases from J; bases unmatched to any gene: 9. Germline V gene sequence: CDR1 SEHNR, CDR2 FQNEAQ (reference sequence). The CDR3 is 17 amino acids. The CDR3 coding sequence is TGTGCCAGCAGCCGGGGACAGGGGGCACTCTTGAACTATGGCTACACCTTC. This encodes CASSRGQGALLNYGYTF.

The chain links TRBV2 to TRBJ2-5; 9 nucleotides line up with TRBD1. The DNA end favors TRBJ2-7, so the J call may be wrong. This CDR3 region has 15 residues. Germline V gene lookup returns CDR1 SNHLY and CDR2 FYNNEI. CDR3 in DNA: TGTGCCAGCAGTGATCCGGGACAGGGTTCCTACGAGCAGTACTTC. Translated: CASSDPGQGSYEQYF.

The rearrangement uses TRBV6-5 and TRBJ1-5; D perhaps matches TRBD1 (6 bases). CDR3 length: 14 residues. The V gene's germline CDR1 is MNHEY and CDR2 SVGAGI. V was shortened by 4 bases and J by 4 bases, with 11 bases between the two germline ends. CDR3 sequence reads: CASSSGTPNQPQHF. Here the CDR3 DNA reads TGTGCCAGCAGTTCCGGGACACCGAATCAGCCCCAGCATTTT.

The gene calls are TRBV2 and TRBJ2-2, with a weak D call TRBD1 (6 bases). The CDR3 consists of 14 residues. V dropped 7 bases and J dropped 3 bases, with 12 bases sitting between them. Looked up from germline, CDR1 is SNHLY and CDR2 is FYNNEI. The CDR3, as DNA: TGTGCCAGCATACGGACAGTCTACACCGGGGAGCTGTTTTTT. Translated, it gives CASIRTVYTGELFF. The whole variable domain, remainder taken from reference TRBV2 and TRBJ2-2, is EPEVTQTPSHQVTQMGQEVILRCVPISNHLYFYWYRQILGQKVEFLVSFYNNEISEKSEIFDDQFSVERPDGSNFTLKIRSTKLEDSAMYFCASIRTVYTGELFFGEGSRLTVL.

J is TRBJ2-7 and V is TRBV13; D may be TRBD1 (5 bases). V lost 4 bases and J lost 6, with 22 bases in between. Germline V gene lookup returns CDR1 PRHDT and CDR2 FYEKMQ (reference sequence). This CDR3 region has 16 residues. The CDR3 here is CASSSRQQITSLEQYF. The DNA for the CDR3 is TGTGCCAGCAGCTCTAGACAGCAAATTACCTCCCTCGAGCAGTACTTC.

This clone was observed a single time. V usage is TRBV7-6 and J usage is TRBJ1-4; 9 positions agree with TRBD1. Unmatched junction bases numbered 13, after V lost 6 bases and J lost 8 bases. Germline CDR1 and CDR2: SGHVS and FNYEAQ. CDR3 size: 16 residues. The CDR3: CASRDTLGTGKEKLFF. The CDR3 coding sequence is TGTGCCAGCAGAGATACTCTAGGGACAGGGAAGGAAAAACTGTTTTTT. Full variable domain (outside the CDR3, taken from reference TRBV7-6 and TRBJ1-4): GAGVSQSPRYKVTKRGQDVALRCDPISGHVSLYWYRQALGQGPEFLTYFNYEAQQDKSGLPNDRFSAERPEGSISTLTIQRTEQRDSAMYRCASRDTLGTGKEKLFFGSGTQLSVL.

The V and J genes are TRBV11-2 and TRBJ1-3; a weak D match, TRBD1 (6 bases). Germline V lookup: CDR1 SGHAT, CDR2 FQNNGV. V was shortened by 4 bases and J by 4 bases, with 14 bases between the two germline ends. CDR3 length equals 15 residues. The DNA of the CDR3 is TGTGCCAGCAGCTCCCGGGGACAAGCCGGAAACACCATATATTTT. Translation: CASSSRGQAGNTIYF. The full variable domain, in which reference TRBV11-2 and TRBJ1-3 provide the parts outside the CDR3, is EAGVAQSPRYKIIEKRQSVAFWCNPISGHATLYWYQQILGQGPKLLIQFQNNGVVDDSQLPKDRFSAERLKGVDSTLKIQPAKLEDSAVYLCASSSRGQAGNTIYFGEGSWLTVV.

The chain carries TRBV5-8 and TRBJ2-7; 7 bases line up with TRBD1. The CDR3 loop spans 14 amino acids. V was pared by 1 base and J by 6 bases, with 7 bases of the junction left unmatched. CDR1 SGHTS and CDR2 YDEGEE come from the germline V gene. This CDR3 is CASSLTGVVSEQYF. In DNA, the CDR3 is TGTGCCAGCAGCTTGACAGGGGTCGTGAGCGAGCAGTACTTC.

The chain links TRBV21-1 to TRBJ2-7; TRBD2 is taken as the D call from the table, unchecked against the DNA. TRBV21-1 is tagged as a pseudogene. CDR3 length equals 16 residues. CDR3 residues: CASSLCLAGVIYEQYF. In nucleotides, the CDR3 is TGTGCCAGCAGTCTATGTCTAGCGGGGGTCATCTACGAGCAGTACTTC.

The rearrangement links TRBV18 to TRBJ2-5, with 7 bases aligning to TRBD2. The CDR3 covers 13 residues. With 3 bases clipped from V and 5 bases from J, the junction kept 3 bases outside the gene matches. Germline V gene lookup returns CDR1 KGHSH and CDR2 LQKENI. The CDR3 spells CASSPGLFETQYF. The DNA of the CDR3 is TGTGCCAGCTCACCGGGACTATTTGAGACCCAGTACTTC.

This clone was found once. The CDR3: CASSLRGLDGYTF. The CDR3 region has the DNA TGTGCCAGCAGCTTAAGGGGACTGGATGGCTACACCTTC. J is TRBJ1-2 and V is TRBV7-2; possibly TRBD1 for D (5 bases). This CDR3 has 13 amino acids. The V gene lost 2 bases and the J gene lost 6 bases, with 10 bases spanning the gap. Germline V gene data show CDR1 as SGHTA and CDR2 as FQGNSA. The entire variable domain, with the rest obtained from reference TRBV7-2 and TRBJ1-2, is as follows: GAGVSQSPSNKVTEKGKDVELRCDPISGHTALYWYRQSLGQGLEFLIYFQGNSAPDKSGLPSDRFSAERTGGSVSTLTIQRTQQEDSAVYLCASSLRGLDGYTFGSGTRLTVV.

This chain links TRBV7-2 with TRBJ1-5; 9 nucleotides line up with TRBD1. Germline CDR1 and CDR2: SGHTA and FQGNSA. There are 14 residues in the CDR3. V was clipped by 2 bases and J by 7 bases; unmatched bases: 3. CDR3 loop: CASSLRTGEQPQHF. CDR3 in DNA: TGTGCCAGCAGCTTAAGGACAGGGGAACAGCCCCAGCATTTT.

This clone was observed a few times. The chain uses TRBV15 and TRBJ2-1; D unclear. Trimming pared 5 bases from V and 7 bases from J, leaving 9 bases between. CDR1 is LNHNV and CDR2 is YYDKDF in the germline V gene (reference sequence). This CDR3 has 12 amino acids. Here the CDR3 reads CATSEMRNEQFF. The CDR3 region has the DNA TGTGCCACCAGCGAAATGAGGAATGAGCAGTTCTTC.

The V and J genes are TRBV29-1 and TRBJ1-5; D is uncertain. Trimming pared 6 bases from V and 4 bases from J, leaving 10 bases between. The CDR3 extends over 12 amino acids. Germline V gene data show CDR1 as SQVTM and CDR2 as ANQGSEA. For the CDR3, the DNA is TGCAGCGTGAAAGACGGGAATCAGCCCCAGCATTTT. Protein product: CSVKDGNQPQHF.

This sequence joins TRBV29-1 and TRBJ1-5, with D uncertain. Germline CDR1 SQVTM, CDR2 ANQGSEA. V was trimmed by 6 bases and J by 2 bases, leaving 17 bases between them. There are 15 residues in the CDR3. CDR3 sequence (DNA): TGCAGCGTCGCCGACGGGGTATTGGGCAATCAGCCCCAGCATTTT. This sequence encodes CSVADGVLGNQPQHF.

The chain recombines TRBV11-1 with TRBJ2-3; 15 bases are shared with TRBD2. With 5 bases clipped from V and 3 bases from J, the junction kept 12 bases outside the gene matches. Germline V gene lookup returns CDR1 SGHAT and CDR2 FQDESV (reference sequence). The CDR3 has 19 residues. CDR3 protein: CASSQRPGLAGGSTDTQYF. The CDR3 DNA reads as TGTGCCAGCAGCCAGCGGCCGGGACTAGCGGGGGGATCGACAGATACGCAGTATTTT.

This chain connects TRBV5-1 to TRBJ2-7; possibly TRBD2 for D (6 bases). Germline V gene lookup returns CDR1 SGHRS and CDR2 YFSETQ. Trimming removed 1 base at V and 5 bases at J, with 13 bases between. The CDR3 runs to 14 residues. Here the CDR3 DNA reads TGCGCCAGCAGCTTGTCTCGGGGGAGCAACGAGCAGTACTTC. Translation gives CASSLSRGSNEQYF.

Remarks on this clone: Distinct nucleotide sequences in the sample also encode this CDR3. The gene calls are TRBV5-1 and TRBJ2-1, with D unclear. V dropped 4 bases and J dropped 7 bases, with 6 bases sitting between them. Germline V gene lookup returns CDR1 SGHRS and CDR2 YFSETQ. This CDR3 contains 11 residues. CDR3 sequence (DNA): TGCGCCAGCAGCCCAGGTAATGAGCAGTTCTTC. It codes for CASSPGNEQFF.

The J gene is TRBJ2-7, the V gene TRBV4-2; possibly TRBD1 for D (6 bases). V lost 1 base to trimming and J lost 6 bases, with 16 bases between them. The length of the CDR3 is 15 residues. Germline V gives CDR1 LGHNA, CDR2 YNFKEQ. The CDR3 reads CASSQGTLQGGEQYF. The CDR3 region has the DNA TGTGCCAGCAGCCAAGGGACACTACAGGGCGGCGAGCAGTACTTC.

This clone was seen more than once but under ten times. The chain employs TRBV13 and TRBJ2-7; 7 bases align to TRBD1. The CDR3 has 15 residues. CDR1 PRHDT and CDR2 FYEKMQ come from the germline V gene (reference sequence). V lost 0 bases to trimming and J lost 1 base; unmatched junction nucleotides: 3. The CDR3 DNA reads TGTGCCAGCAGCTTAGGCGGCAGGGGGTCCTACGAGCAGTACTTC. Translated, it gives CASSLGGRGSYEQYF.